The subject of this entry is one T cell receptor beta chain. Its antigen is not identified. CDR3 length: 10 residues. V shed 6 bases and J shed 5 bases, with 7 bases lying between them. Germline CDR1 is SQVTM and CDR2 is ANQGSEA. The data derive from a study of T cell responses to AZD1222 COVID-19 vaccine. TCRdb's table, derived via immunoSEQ multiplex PCR, lists solely in-frame clones and lacks some. Of some 200,000 clones detected, just over 90% appear once; the ten largest clones hold roughly 1%. Whole-study findings and limits: Most donors were white British and more were female, and clonal diversity was possibly underestimated. Repertoire sampling happened only post peak T cell response.

V and J are TRBV29-1 and TRBJ1-1; no clear D gene. The sequence derives from an adult in good health. Sequenced material: peripheral blood, taken on day 0 of MenACWY control vaccination. The CDR3 nucleotides read TGCAGCGTCCTGATGACTGAAGCTTTCTTT. Translating gives CSVLMTEAFF.